This T cell receptor (beta chain) was sequenced during a study of regulatory T cells in long-lasting Graves disease. On the study more broadly: Patients met the persistent Graves' disease definition after over 5 years of antithyroid drugs with positive TSH receptor antibodies.

As to time point: persistent/refractory GD, antithyroid drugs over 5 years with positive TRAb. Following extraction of RNA from PBMCs, that RNA was used to make the TCR library. Building of the TCR beta libraries involved iRepertoire HTBI primers and Arm-PCR of CDR3 regions. TCRdb analysed the multiplex PCR reads with MiXCR anew, one entry per CDR3 protein. The data show a few hundred thousand distinct CDR3 sequences, with roughly a quarter seen just once and approximately 26% held by the top ten. The CDR3 is made up of 16 amino acids. The V and J ends lost 1 base and 1 base, in that order; junction bases with no gene match: 6. Germline CDR1 is LGHDT and CDR2 is YNNKEL (reference sequence). Study-wide results and caveats: Persistent patients had a count of shared public clonotypes (around 2,500) that exceeded that of new patients (about 970).

This clonotype showed up many times. Its matching antigen is unknown. The sequencing used peripheral blood mononuclear cells (PBMCs), collected when the disease was refractory, from a patient treated with antithyroid drugs. The genes are TRBV3-1 and TRBJ1-2; 7 bases align to TRBD1. This TCR came from a female donor with Graves disease. CDR3 in amino acids: CASSQVLAGGNYGYTF. The CDR3 DNA sequence: TGTGCCAGCAGCCAAGTTCTGGCAGGGGGTAACTATGGCTACACCTTC.